Listed below are T cell receptor beta chains from one sample, sequenced in a study of CD8 T cells in ankylosing spondylitis. One entry per CDR3 protein results from TCRdb running MiXCR on the 5' RACE reads. This table holds hundreds of thousands of distinct CDR3 sequences, 30% to 40% found once. Sequencing was done on a sample of blood, either unsorted or a sorted T cell fraction (not recorded which). These receptors were collected from a male donor with ankylosing spondylitis or in good health (not recorded which). CDR3s include the opening cysteine and the closing phenylalanine or tryptophan. The order of the fields is J gene, clone size, D gene, V gene, CDR3 DNA, CDR3 protein. A D gene is named only where the DNA matches it firmly. Clone size is given for some rows only: seen once, a few or many times, or a class if the clone is expanded.

J gene: TRBJ2-7; clone size: many; D gene: TRBD1; V gene: TRBV6-5; CDR3 DNA: TGTGCCAGCAGTTACGTAGGGACAGCCTACGAGCAGTACTTC; CDR3 protein: CASSYVGTAYEQYF
J gene: TRBJ1-1; clone size: -; D gene: -; V gene: TRBV15; CDR3 DNA: TGTGCCACCAGCAGAGATCTGGGTCCGAACACTGAAGCTTTCTTT; CDR3 protein: CATSRDLGPNTEAFF
J gene: TRBJ2-5; clone size: -; D gene: TRBD1; V gene: TRBV29-1; CDR3 DNA: TGCAGCCCCGAGGGTAGGGGGCGGAAGACCCAGTACTTC; CDR3 protein: CSPEGRGRKTQYF
J gene: TRBJ1-1; clone size: -; D gene: -; V gene: TRBV12-3/TRBV12-4; CDR3 DNA: TGTGCCAGCAGTTACGTGGGGGCAGACATTGAAGCTTTCTTT; CDR3 protein: CASSYVGADIEAFF
J gene: TRBJ2-7; clone size: -; D gene: -; V gene: TRBV6-2/TRBV6-3; CDR3 DNA: TGTGCCAGCAGCCGCGGGGGCTACACCGACGAGCAGTACTTC; CDR3 protein: CASSRGGYTDEQYF
J gene: TRBJ2-4; clone size: -; D gene: -; V gene: TRBV5-1; CDR3 DNA: TGCGCCAGCAGCTTGGAGGCCAAAAACATTCAGTACTTC; CDR3 protein: CASSLEAKNIQYF
J gene: TRBJ1-6; clone size: -; D gene: -; V gene: TRBV28; CDR3 DNA: TGTGCCAGCAGTGTACGCGATTCACCCCTCCACTTT; CDR3 protein: CASSVRDSPLHF
J gene: TRBJ2-7; clone size: many; D gene: -; V gene: TRBV20-1; CDR3 DNA: TGCAGTGCTATCAACAGGGCCGAGGAGCTATACGAGCAGTACTTC; CDR3 protein: CSAINRAEELYEQYF
J gene: TRBJ1-4; clone size: few; D gene: -; V gene: TRBV12-3/TRBV12-4; CDR3 DNA: TGTGCCAGCAGTTTAGAGAAGGGCGGAGGTGAAAAACTGTTTTTT; CDR3 protein: CASSLEKGGGEKLFF
J gene: TRBJ2-5; clone size: -; D gene: TRBD2; V gene: TRBV12-3/TRBV12-4; CDR3 DNA: TGTGCCAGCAGTTCAATAACCGGGGGGGCCGCACAAGAGACCCAGTACTTC; CDR3 protein: CASSSITGGAAQETQYF
J gene: TRBJ2-5; clone size: -; D gene: -; V gene: TRBV29-1; CDR3 DNA: TGCAGCGTTCCTTACAGGAGCCAAGAGACCCAGTACTTC; CDR3 protein: CSVPYRSQETQYF
J gene: TRBJ1-1; clone size: few; D gene: TRBD1; V gene: TRBV12-3/TRBV12-4; CDR3 DNA: TGTGCCAGCAGTCGGGACAGCATGAACACTGAAGCTTTCTTT; CDR3 protein: CASSRDSMNTEAFF
J gene: TRBJ2-3; clone size: -; D gene: TRBD2; V gene: TRBV12-3/TRBV12-4; CDR3 DNA: TGTGCCAGCAGTCATCGGACTAGCGGGGCCTCCCCCACCGGAGATACGCAGTATTTT; CDR3 protein: CASSHRTSGASPTGDTQYF
J gene: TRBJ1-2; clone size: few; D gene: TRBD1; V gene: TRBV20-1; CDR3 DNA: TGCAGTGCTAGAGATTCCCCAGGGGGCGCCGATGGCCGGGGATATGGCTACACCTTC; CDR3 protein: CSARDSPGGADGRGYGYTF
J gene: TRBJ2-3; clone size: few; D gene: -; V gene: TRBV10-3; CDR3 DNA: TGTGCCATCAGTGAGTCATTAGGATATCCTAGCACAGATACGCAGTATTTT; CDR3 protein: CAISESLGYPSTDTQYF
J gene: TRBJ2-1; clone size: -; D gene: TRBD1; V gene: TRBV4-1; CDR3 DNA: TGCGCCAGCAGCCGCGTGACAGGGAATGAGCAGTTCTTC; CDR3 protein: CASSRVTGNEQFF
J gene: TRBJ1-2; clone size: many; D gene: -; V gene: TRBV12-3/TRBV12-4; CDR3 DNA: TGTGCCAGCAGTTTATGGGGGGCTAACTATGGCTACACCTTC; CDR3 protein: CASSLWGANYGYTF
J gene: TRBJ1-2; clone size: -; D gene: TRBD1; V gene: TRBV29-1; CDR3 DNA: TGCAGCGTTGGGCAGGGGGCTGGCTACACCTTC; CDR3 protein: CSVGQGAGYTF
J gene: TRBJ2-3; clone size: -; D gene: -; V gene: TRBV4-1; CDR3 DNA: TGCGCCAGCAGCCAACCCTCAATCCGGGGCCATACGCAGTATTTT; CDR3 protein: CASSQPSIRGHTQYF
J gene: TRBJ2-1; clone size: once; D gene: TRBD1; V gene: TRBV5-1; CDR3 DNA: TGCGCCAGCAGCCTCCGGGACAGTTCCAATGAGCAGTTCTTC; CDR3 protein: CASSLRDSSNEQFF
J gene: TRBJ2-1; clone size: few; D gene: -; V gene: TRBV9; CDR3 DNA: TGTGCCAGCAGCTCTCGAGGGTCACTAGGACGAAGCTCCTACAATGAGCAGTTCTTC; CDR3 protein: CASSSRGSLGRSSYNEQFF
J gene: TRBJ1-4; clone size: -; D gene: -; V gene: TRBV7-2; CDR3 DNA: TGTGCCAGCAGCTTATTTCTAGGGATCAAACTGTTTTTT; CDR3 protein: CASSLFLGIKLFF
J gene: TRBJ2-7; clone size: -; D gene: TRBD1; V gene: TRBV20-1; CDR3 DNA: TGCAGTGCTAGAGCCGGGACAGGGACGTACGAGCAGTACTTC; CDR3 protein: CSARAGTGTYEQYF
J gene: TRBJ1-5; clone size: many; D gene: -; V gene: TRBV5-5; CDR3 DNA: TGTGCCAGCAGCTTGGACAGCCTAACGCCCCAGCATTTT; CDR3 protein: CASSLDSLTPQHF
J gene: TRBJ1-6; clone size: -; D gene: -; V gene: TRBV28; CDR3 DNA: TGTGCCAGCAGTTTATATTTCATTACGACGTCACCCCTCCACTTT; CDR3 protein: CASSLYFITTSPLHF
J gene: TRBJ1-1; clone size: -; D gene: -; V gene: TRBV10-3; CDR3 DNA: TGTGCCATCAGTGTCGAGGGAGGGAGAACTGAAGCTTTCTTT; CDR3 protein: CAISVEGGRTEAFF
J gene: TRBJ2-3; clone size: -; D gene: TRBD2; V gene: TRBV4-1; CDR3 DNA: TGCGCCAGCAGCCAAGACCCCGGGACTAGTGTCTCAGATACGCAGTATTTT; CDR3 protein: CASSQDPGTSVSDTQYF
J gene: TRBJ2-7; clone size: -; D gene: TRBD1; V gene: TRBV20-1; CDR3 DNA: TGCAGTGCTAGACCCCGGACAGGGATCTACGAGCAGTACTTC; CDR3 protein: CSARPRTGIYEQYF
J gene: TRBJ1-2; clone size: -; D gene: TRBD1; V gene: TRBV15; CDR3 DNA: TGTGCCACCAGCACTCCGGGACAGATCTATGGCTACACCTTC; CDR3 protein: CATSTPGQIYGYTF
J gene: TRBJ2-7; clone size: few; D gene: -; V gene: TRBV5-1; CDR3 DNA: TGCGCCAGCAGCCCGTCGTTAGGCGTGCCCTACGAGCAGTACTTC; CDR3 protein: CASSPSLGVPYEQYF
J gene: TRBJ2-1; clone size: once; D gene: -; V gene: TRBV7-6; CDR3 DNA: TGTGCCACCGCCGGGCTAGCAGGGAATGAGCAGTTCTTC; CDR3 protein: CATAGLAGNEQFF
J gene: TRBJ2-3; clone size: few; D gene: -; V gene: TRBV20-1; CDR3 DNA: TGCAGTGCTCGCCTGTTGGGGAGTCCCACAGATACGCAGTATTTT; CDR3 protein: CSARLLGSPTDTQYF
J gene: TRBJ2-3; clone size: -; D gene: -; V gene: TRBV20-1; CDR3 DNA: TGCAGTGCGTCCCATAGAGATACGCAGTATTTT; CDR3 protein: CSASHRDTQYF
J gene: TRBJ2-2; clone size: few; D gene: TRBD2; V gene: TRBV12-3/TRBV12-4; CDR3 DNA: TGTGCCAGCAGTTCTAGCGGGGGGACCGGGGAGCTGTTTTTT; CDR3 protein: CASSSSGGTGELFF
J gene: TRBJ2-1; clone size: -; D gene: TRBD2; V gene: TRBV9; CDR3 DNA: TGTGCCAGCAGCGTAAACGGGGGGGCTGCTATTGAGCAGTTCTTC; CDR3 protein: CASSVNGGAAIEQFF
J gene: TRBJ2-1; clone size: few; D gene: -; V gene: TRBV9; CDR3 DNA: TGTGCCAGCAGCGTCGCAAGTAGCTCCTACAATGAGCAGTTCTTC; CDR3 protein: CASSVASSSYNEQFF
J gene: TRBJ1-2; clone size: -; D gene: TRBD1; V gene: TRBV28; CDR3 DNA: TGTGCCAGCAGCGTGATACAGGGGGATGGGGGGACCTTC; CDR3 protein: CASSVIQGDGGTF
J gene: TRBJ2-1; clone size: few; D gene: TRBD1; V gene: TRBV5-4; CDR3 DNA: TGTGCCAGCAGCCACAGGGGACATGAGCAGTTCTTC; CDR3 protein: CASSHRGHEQFF
J gene: TRBJ2-3; clone size: -; D gene: -; V gene: TRBV4-1; CDR3 DNA: TGCGCCAGCAGCCAAGTCAATTCAGATACGCAGTATTTT; CDR3 protein: CASSQVNSDTQYF
J gene: TRBJ2-1; clone size: few; D gene: TRBD2; V gene: TRBV10-2; CDR3 DNA: TGCGCCAGCAGTGCTGTACTAGCGGGAGACAATGAGCAGTTCTTC; CDR3 protein: CASSAVLAGDNEQFF
J gene: TRBJ1-1; clone size: -; D gene: -; V gene: TRBV5-1; CDR3 DNA: TGCGCCAGCAGCTCTCCGGGTTCTCCGAACACTGAAGCTTTCTTT; CDR3 protein: CASSSPGSPNTEAFF
J gene: TRBJ2-5; clone size: -; D gene: -; V gene: TRBV30; CDR3 DNA: TGTGCCTGGAGTGTCCGGCAGGGCTTTGAGACCCAGTACTTC; CDR3 protein: CAWSVRQGFETQYF
J gene: TRBJ1-2; clone size: few; D gene: TRBD1; V gene: TRBV5-1; CDR3 DNA: TGCGCCAGCAGCTTGGTGGACAGGGACCCTAACTATGGCTACACCTTC; CDR3 protein: CASSLVDRDPNYGYTF
J gene: TRBJ2-3; clone size: few; D gene: -; V gene: TRBV20-1; CDR3 DNA: TGCAGTGCTAGACAGGGCGGCACAGATACGCAGTATTTT; CDR3 protein: CSARQGGTDTQYF
J gene: TRBJ2-7; clone size: -; D gene: TRBD1; V gene: TRBV25-1; CDR3 DNA: TGTGCCAGCAGTGCCCTAACACCCGGGACAGGCCTCGAGCAGTACTTC; CDR3 protein: CASSALTPGTGLEQYF
J gene: TRBJ1-6; clone size: -; D gene: TRBD1; V gene: TRBV12-3/TRBV12-4; CDR3 DNA: TGTGCCAGCAGTTTCAGGGACAGGGGATCACCCCTCCACTTT; CDR3 protein: CASSFRDRGSPLHF
J gene: TRBJ1-2; clone size: -; D gene: -; V gene: TRBV5-6; CDR3 DNA: TGTGCCAGCAGCACAACGGGGAGGTCCTATGGCTACACCTTC; CDR3 protein: CASSTTGRSYGYTF
J gene: TRBJ2-1; clone size: -; D gene: -; V gene: TRBV7-2; CDR3 DNA: TGTGCCAGCAGCTTTAGCGGTTCTACCTACAATGAGCAGTTCTTC; CDR3 protein: CASSFSGSTYNEQFF
J gene: TRBJ2-3; clone size: -; D gene: TRBD1; V gene: TRBV10-3; CDR3 DNA: TGTGCCATCAGGGAACAGACAGGGATTACTGGCACAGATACGCAGTATTTT; CDR3 protein: CAIREQTGITGTDTQYF
J gene: TRBJ2-5; clone size: -; D gene: TRBD2; V gene: TRBV28; CDR3 DNA: TGTGCCAGCAGTTTACGTAGCGGGCGCCTCCAAGAGACCCAGTACTTC; CDR3 protein: CASSLRSGRLQETQYF
J gene: TRBJ2-4; clone size: -; D gene: TRBD2; V gene: TRBV12-3/TRBV12-4; CDR3 DNA: TGTGCCAGCAGTTTGGGAGCGGGAACTCTTCTAGCCAAAAACATTCAGTACTTC; CDR3 protein: CASSLGAGTLLAKNIQYF
J gene: TRBJ2-1; clone size: few; D gene: -; V gene: TRBV6-1; CDR3 DNA: TGTGCCAGCAGTCCTCAGGCTAGCTCCTACAATGAGCAGTTCTTC; CDR3 protein: CASSPQASSYNEQFF
J gene: TRBJ2-3; clone size: -; D gene: -; V gene: TRBV11-1; CDR3 DNA: TGTGCCAGCAGCCGAAAGGGGAGGTTCACAGATACGCAGTATTTT; CDR3 protein: CASSRKGRFTDTQYF
J gene: TRBJ1-1; clone size: -; D gene: TRBD1; V gene: TRBV4-2; CDR3 DNA: TGTGCCAGCAGCCAAATCCAGGGGGTCCTCCCGACTTTAATGAACACTGAAGCTTTCTTT; CDR3 protein: CASSQIQGVLPTLMNTEAFF
J gene: TRBJ1-1; clone size: -; D gene: TRBD1; V gene: TRBV6-1; CDR3 DNA: TGTGCCAGCGGCCTGGTCGGACAGGTGAACACTGAAGCTTTCTTT; CDR3 protein: CASGLVGQVNTEAFF